These 9 T cell receptor beta chains were all obtained from the same sample, sequenced in a study of shared clonotypes between healthy human individuals. This table comes from immunoSEQ multiplex PCR, and its TCRdb copy is limited to in-frame clones, with some not included. Here the sample spans 550,000 to 800,000 clones, about nine tenths being singletons. The sample comprised memory CD8+ T cells from PBMCs. Subset here: CD45RO+ cells pooled with CCR7-negative TemRA cells. Receptors originate from a man between 18 and 29 years old in good health. Some clones in this sample may be carry-over from other donors' samples.

This clone was seen a single time. The chain couples TRBV19 to TRBJ1-2, with D tentatively TRBD1 (5 bases). The CDR3 is 14 residues long. Germline-derived CDR1 and CDR2 are LNHDA and SQIVND (reference sequence). V lost 6 bases and J lost 4, with 15 bases in between. In DNA, the CDR3 is TGTGCCAGTAGCACGTGGGGGGTGCGCTATGGCTACACCTTC. Translated, it gives CASSTWGVRYGYTF. Full variable domain (missing parts from reference TRBV19 and TRBJ1-2): DGGITQSPKYLFRKEGQNVTLSCEQNLNHDAMYWYRQDPGQGLRLIYYSQIVNDFQKGDIAEGYSVSREKKESFPLTVTSAQKNPTAFYLCASSTWGVRYGYTFGSGTRLTVV.

The rearrangement links TRBV29-1 to TRBJ1-2, with no clear D. Trimming left V 0 bases short and J 2 bases short, with 10 bases between. The CDR3 spans 14 residues. From germline, CDR1 is SQVTM and CDR2 ANQGSEA. The CDR3 loop reads CSVEEEAGNYGYTF. CDR3 DNA: TGCAGCGTTGAAGAAGAGGCAGGAAACTATGGCTACACCTTC. Using reference TRBV29-1 and TRBJ1-2 for the parts outside the CDR3, the full variable domain is SAVISQKPSRDICQRGTSLTIQCQVDSQVTMMFWYRQQPGQSLTLIATANQGSEATYESGFVIDKFPISRPNLTFSTLTVSNMSPEDSSIYLCSVEEEAGNYGYTFGSGTRLTVV.

The CDR3 sequence: CASSRSSGRDNEQFF. CDR3 DNA: TGTGCCAGCAGCCGTTCTAGCGGGAGGGACAATGAGCAGTTCTTC. The chain recombines TRBV9 with TRBJ2-1, with 12 bases identical to TRBD2. This CDR3 comprises 15 residues. CDR1 SGDLS and CDR2 YYNGEE come from the germline V gene. The ends lost 4 bases at V and 5 bases at J; junction bases unmatched: 4.

Turning to this clone: Relative to the germline gene, one junction end is altered; a read error may explain this. The rearrangement joins TRBV5-1 to TRBJ2-7; 7 bases match TRBD2. The germline CDR1 and CDR2 sequences are SGHRS and YFSETQ. The CDR3 runs 15 residues. Written as DNA, the CDR3 is TGCGCCAGCAGCTTGAGGCGGGAGCGCTCCAACGAGCAGTACTTC. This translates into CASSLRRERSNEQYF.

The gene calls are TRBV28 and TRBJ1-2; D call uncertain. The CDR3 is 14 amino acids. Trimming removed 6 bases from V and 4 bases from J, with 15 bases in between. CDR1 is MDHEN, CDR2 SYDVKM, per germline. The CDR3 nucleotides read TGTGCCAGCAGCCCCCCTCCACAGCCCTATGGCTACACCTTC. Translation gives CASSPPPQPYGYTF.

The V call is TRBV30, the J call TRBJ1-1; TRBD1 matches at 10 bases. This CDR3 comprises 18 residues. With 4 bases clipped from V and 0 bases from J, the junction kept 14 bases outside the gene matches. Germline CDR1 GTSNPN, CDR2 SVGIG (reference sequence). Written as DNA, the CDR3 is TGTGCCTGGACTCTGCCTGGGGACAGGGGTGGGGTGAACACTGAAGCTTTCTTT. The encoded protein is CAWTLPGDRGGVNTEAFF.

V and J are TRBV4-1 and TRBJ2-5; D is unresolved. The CDR3 totals 15 residues. CDR1 and CDR2 from the germline V gene are MGHRA and YSYEKL. Trimming stripped 3 bases from V and 0 bases from J, with 11 bases between. The DNA for the CDR3 is TGCGCCAGCAGCCATGGGGTGGCGGACCAAGAGACCCAGTACTTC. Translated, it gives CASSHGVADQETQYF.

The V call is TRBV13, the J call TRBJ1-2, with TRBD1 matching 9 bases. CDR3 length: 13 amino acids. In germline, CDR1 is PRHDT, CDR2 FYEKMQ (reference sequence). J was trimmed by 8 bases and V by 5 bases; bases with no gene match: 6. This CDR3 is CASSQGQGNGYTF. DNA of the CDR3: TGTGCCAGCAGCCAAGGACAGGGGAACGGCTACACCTTC.

The chain recombines TRBV11-2 with TRBJ2-1; TRBD2 aligns across 7 bases. Trimming cost V 5 bases and J 9 bases; bases outside gene matches: 10. The CDR3 loop spans 14 amino acids. Germline V gives CDR1 SGHAT, CDR2 FQNNGV. In nucleotides, the CDR3 is TGTGCCAGCAGCGGGCGGACTAGATTTCCTGAGCAGTTCTTC. Translation: CASSGRTRFPEQFF.